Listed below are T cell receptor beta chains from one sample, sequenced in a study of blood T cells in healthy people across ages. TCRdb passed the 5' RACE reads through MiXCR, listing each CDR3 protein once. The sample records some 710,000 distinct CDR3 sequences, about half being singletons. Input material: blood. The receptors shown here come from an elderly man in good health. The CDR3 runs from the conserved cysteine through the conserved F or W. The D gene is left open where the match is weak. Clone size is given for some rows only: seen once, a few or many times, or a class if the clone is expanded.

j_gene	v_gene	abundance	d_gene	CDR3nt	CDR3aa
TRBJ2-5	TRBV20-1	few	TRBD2	TGCAGTGCTAGAGACCCTAGCGGGAGGGCAGAGACCCAGTACTTC	CSARDPSGRAETQYF
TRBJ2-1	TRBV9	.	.	TGTGCCAGCAGCGTAGCTGGGGGTCGGGAGACCCAGTTCTTC	CASSVAGGRETQFF
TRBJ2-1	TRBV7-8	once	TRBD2	TGTGCCACCCCTGGAGGCGGGAGACAAGAGACCCAGTTCTTC	CATPGGGRQETQFF
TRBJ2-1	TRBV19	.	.	TGTGCCAGTAGTGCTCGACCGGGCTCCTACAATGAGCAGTTCTTC	CASSARPGSYNEQFF
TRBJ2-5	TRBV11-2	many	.	TGTGCCAGCAGTAGTAGCCGGGAGACCCAGTACTTC	CASSSSRETQYF
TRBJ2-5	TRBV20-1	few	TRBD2	TGCAGTGCTCTTCGTGGACTAGGGATGCAAGAGACCCAGTACTTC	CSALRGLGMQETQYF
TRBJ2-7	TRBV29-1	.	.	TGCAGCGTTAGGAGAGAGGACGGGTCCTACGAGCAGTACTTC	CSVRREDGSYEQYF
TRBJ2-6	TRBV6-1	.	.	TGTGCCTGCAGTGAGTTTGGGCCTGGGGCCAACGTCCTGACTTTC	CACSEFGPGANVLTF
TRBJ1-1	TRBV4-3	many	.	TGCGCCAGCAGCCAAGATCGAGGGGACACTGAAGCTTTCTTT	CASSQDRGDTEAFF
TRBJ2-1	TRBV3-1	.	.	TGTGCCAGCAGCCAAGATAGGGATAAAGGACTGACGCACAATGAGCAGTTCTTC	CASSQDRDKGLTHNEQFF